Below, 6 T cell receptor beta chains from the same sample are listed, as sequenced in a study of blood T cell repertoires in COVID-19. Libraries were prepared by immunoSEQ multiplex PCR; TCRdb keeps only in-frame clonotypes and omits some of them. Of about 200,000 clones listed, 70% to 90% were seen once; the top ten hold 7.4%. The sequencing input was PBMCs or T cells enriched from blood (not recorded which). The receptor set was obtained from a woman aged 40 to 55 with acute COVID-19.

The chain carries TRBV9 and TRBJ2-3; 11 nucleotides agree with TRBD2. Unmatched junction bases numbered 3, after V lost 0 bases and J lost 0 bases. There are 17 residues in the CDR3. CDR1 is SGDLS and CDR2 is YYNGEE in the germline V gene. For the CDR3, the DNA is TGTGCCAGCAGCGTAGGACTAGCGGGGACTAGCACAGATACGCAGTATTTT. Translated: CASSVGLAGTSTDTQYF.

V and J are TRBV7-2 and TRBJ1-2, with D uncertain. CDR3 size: 13 residues. V was trimmed by 4 bases and J by 1 base, leaving 7 bases between them. CDR1 is SGHTA, CDR2 FQGNSA, per germline. CDR3 sequence: CASSYRVNYGYTF. CDR3 sequence (DNA): TGTGCCAGCAGCTACCGGGTTAACTATGGCTACACCTTC.

Concerning this clone: In the same sample, other DNA sequences code for this CDR3. CDR3 in DNA: TGCGCCAGCAGCCGACAGGGGGCGAATTCCTACGAGCAGTACTTC. This gives the protein CASSRQGANSYEQYF. The V gene is TRBV5-1, the J gene TRBJ2-7; 10 bases align to TRBD1. The germline V gene encodes CDR1 SGHRS and CDR2 YFSETQ. The V gene end was trimmed by 4 bases and the J gene end by 1 base; junction bases not matched to a gene: 5. The CDR3 is made up of 15 amino acids.

This chain links TRBV4-1 with TRBJ1-4, with TRBD1 as a possible D gene (5 bases). V lost 4 bases and J 7 bases, leaving 10 bases between the germline ends. Germline CDR1 reads MGHRA; CDR2 reads YSYEKL. The length of the CDR3 is 13 residues. In DNA form, the CDR3 reads TGCGCCAGCAGCCTACAGGTCGGTGAAAAACTGTTTTTT. This gives the protein CASSLQVGEKLFF.

J is TRBJ2-7 and V is TRBV6-5, with a tentative D call TRBD1 (5 bases). The V end lost 5 bases, the J end lost 7 bases, and 15 bases lay between the germline ends. The CDR3 has 13 amino acids. Germline V CDR1 and CDR2: MNHEY, SVGAGI. CDR3 sequence reads: CASSRIYPGEQYF. The CDR3 coding sequence is TGTGCCAGCAGTCGAATTTACCCAGGGGAGCAGTACTTC.

The chain employs TRBV28 and TRBJ1-1, with D possibly TRBD1 on 5 matching bases. Germline CDR1 is MDHEN and CDR2 is SYDVKM. The CDR3 runs 16 residues. Trimming shortened V by 7 bases and J by 0 bases, and 18 bases separated the two germline ends. In DNA form, the CDR3 reads TGTGCCAGCATCGAAGGCAGGGTGGATATGAACACTGAAGCTTTCTTT. Protein product: CASIEGRVDMNTEAFF.